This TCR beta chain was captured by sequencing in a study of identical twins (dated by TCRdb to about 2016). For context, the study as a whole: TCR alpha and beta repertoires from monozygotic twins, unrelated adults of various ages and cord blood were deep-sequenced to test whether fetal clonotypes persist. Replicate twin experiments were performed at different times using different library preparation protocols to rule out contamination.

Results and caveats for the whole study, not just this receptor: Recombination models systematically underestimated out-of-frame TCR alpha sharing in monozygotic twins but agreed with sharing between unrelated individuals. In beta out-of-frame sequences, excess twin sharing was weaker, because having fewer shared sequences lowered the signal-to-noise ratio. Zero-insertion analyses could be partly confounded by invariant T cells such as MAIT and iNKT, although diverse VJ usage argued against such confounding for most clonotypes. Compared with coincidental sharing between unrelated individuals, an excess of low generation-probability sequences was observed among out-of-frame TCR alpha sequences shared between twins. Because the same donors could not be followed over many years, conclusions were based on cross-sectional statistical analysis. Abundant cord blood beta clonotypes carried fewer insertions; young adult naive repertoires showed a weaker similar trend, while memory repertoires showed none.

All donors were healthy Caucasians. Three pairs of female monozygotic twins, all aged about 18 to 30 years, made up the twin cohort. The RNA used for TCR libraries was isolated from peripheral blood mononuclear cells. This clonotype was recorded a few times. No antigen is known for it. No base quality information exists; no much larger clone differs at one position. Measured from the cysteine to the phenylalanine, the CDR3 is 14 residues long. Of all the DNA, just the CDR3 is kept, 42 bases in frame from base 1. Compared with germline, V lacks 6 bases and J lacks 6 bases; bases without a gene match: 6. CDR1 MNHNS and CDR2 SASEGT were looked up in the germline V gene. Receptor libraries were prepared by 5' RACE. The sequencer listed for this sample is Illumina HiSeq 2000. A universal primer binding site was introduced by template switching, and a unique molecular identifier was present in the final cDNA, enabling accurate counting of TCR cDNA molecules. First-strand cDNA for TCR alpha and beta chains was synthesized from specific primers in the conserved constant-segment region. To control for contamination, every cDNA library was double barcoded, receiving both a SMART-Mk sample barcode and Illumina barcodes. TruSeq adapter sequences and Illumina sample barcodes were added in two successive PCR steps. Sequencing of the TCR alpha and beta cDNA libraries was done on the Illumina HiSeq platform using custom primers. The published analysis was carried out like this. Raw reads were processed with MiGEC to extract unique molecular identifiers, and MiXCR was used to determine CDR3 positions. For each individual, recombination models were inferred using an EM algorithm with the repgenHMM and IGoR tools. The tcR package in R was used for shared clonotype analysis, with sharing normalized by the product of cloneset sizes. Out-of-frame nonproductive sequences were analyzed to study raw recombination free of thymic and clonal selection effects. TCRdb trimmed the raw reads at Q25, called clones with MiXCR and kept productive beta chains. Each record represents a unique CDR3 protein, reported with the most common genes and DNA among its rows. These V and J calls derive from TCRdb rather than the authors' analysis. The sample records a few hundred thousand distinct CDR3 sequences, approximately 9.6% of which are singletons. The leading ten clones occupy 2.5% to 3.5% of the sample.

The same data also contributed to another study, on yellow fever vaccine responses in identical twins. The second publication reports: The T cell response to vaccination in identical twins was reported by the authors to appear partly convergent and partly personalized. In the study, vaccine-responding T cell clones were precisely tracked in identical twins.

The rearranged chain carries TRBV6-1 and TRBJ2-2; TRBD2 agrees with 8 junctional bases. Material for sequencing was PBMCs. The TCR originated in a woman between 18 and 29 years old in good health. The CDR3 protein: CASSLLREAGELFF. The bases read TGTGCCAGCAGCCTGTTGCGGGAGGCCGGGGAGCTGTTTTTT.